These 25 T cell receptor beta chains share one sample of origin, sequenced in a study of cytomegalovirus exposure and HLA in healthy donors. The primer mix had 60 Vbeta and 13 Jbeta primers. Measured with immunoSEQ multiplex PCR; TCRdb has only the in-frame clones, and not every one. The table includes about 160,000 clones, around four fifths detected once. Sequenced material: PBMCs. Receptor source: a girl aged 2-10 years in good health and CMV-seropositive.

The chain uses TRBV30 and TRBJ2-5; 11 bases match TRBD1. The V and J ends lost 3 bases and 4 bases, in that order; junction bases with no gene match: 13. This CDR3 has 17 amino acids. Germline CDR1 and CDR2: GTSNPN and SVGIG (reference sequence). In DNA, the CDR3 is TGTGCCTGGAGCCCCCTCCCGGGACAGGGGGAGCGAGAGACCCAGTACTTC. It is translated as CAWSPLPGQGERETQYF.

The J gene is TRBJ2-2, the V gene TRBV9, with 11 positions matching TRBD2. The V gene's germline CDR1 is SGDLS and CDR2 YYNGEE. The CDR3 spans 16 residues. V trimming: 1 base; J trimming: 7 bases; junction bases outside the gene matches: 6. The DNA for the CDR3 is TGTGCCAGCAGCGTAATAGCGGGAGGGGGGCACGGGGAGCTGTTTTTT. This sequence encodes CASSVIAGGGHGELFF. Variable domain in full (rest from reference TRBV9 and TRBJ2-2): DSGVTQTPKHLITATGQRVTLRCSPRSGDLSVYWYQQSLDQGLQFLIQYYNGEERAKGNILERFSAQQFPDLHSELNLSSLELGDSALYFCASSVIAGGGHGELFFGEGSRLTVL.

The chain carries TRBV30 and TRBJ2-7, with unresolved D. V was pared by 3 bases and J by 3 bases, with 9 bases between. The CDR3 length is 12 residues. The germline gives CDR1 GTSNPN, CDR2 SVGIG (reference sequence). CDR3 bases: TGTGCCTGGAGGCCACAGAGCTACGAGCAGTACTTC. It specifies CAWRPQSYEQYF.

This clone is a singleton in its sample. The DNA for the CDR3 is TGTGCCAGCAGCTGGGGGCCTAGCGGGGCCTTTAATGAGCAGTTCTTC. This sequence encodes CASSWGPSGAFNEQFF. The rearrangement links TRBV5-4 to TRBJ2-1, with TRBD2 matching over 9 bases. CDR1 and CDR2 (germline): SGHNT, YYREEE (reference sequence). V was pared by 3 bases and J by 7 bases, with 11 bases of the junction left unmatched. The CDR3 totals 16 residues.

The chain joins TRBV2 to TRBJ2-1; TRBD2 aligns across 10 bases. This CDR3 is 14 amino acids long. V lost 3 bases, J lost 8 bases, and 4 bases stayed unmatched. Germline CDR1 SNHLY, CDR2 FYNNEI. CDR3 protein: CASSEASGSDEQFF. The CDR3 coding sequence is TGTGCCAGCAGTGAGGCTAGCGGGAGCGATGAGCAGTTCTTC.

This clone is a singleton in its sample. The chain combines TRBV29-1 with TRBJ2-7; 7 bases fit TRBD1. The CDR3 runs to 12 residues. Trimming cost V 7 bases and J 4 bases; bases outside gene matches: 7. The V gene's germline CDR1 is SQVTM and CDR2 ANQGSEA. The CDR3 DNA reads as TGCAGCGCTCGACAGGGTCGATACGAGCAGTACTTC. Protein product: CSARQGRYEQYF.

The chain couples TRBV19 to TRBJ2-5; D gene ambiguous. The CDR3 contains 15 residues. Germline CDR1 reads LNHDA; CDR2 reads SQIVND (reference sequence). Trimming took off 5 bases at V and 2 bases at J, with 15 bases between the two ends. CDR3: CASSALGLKQETQYF. Here the CDR3 DNA reads TGTGCCAGTAGTGCTCTAGGATTGAAACAAGAGACCCAGTACTTC.

J is TRBJ1-2 and V is TRBV5-8; maybe TRBD1 (6 bases). V was pared by 2 bases and J by 4 bases, with 9 bases between. The V gene's germline CDR1 is SGHTS and CDR2 YDEGEE. The CDR3 length is 13 residues. The CDR3 loop is CASSFQTGYGYTF. CDR3 bases: TGTGCCAGCAGCTTTCAGACAGGCTATGGCTACACCTTC.

The chain recombines TRBV5-6 with TRBJ2-7; possible D gene TRBD2, 6 bases. Germline values: CDR1 SGHDT, CDR2 YYEEEE. Trimming stripped 4 bases from V and 4 bases from J, with 6 bases between. This CDR3 region has 11 residues. The CDR3 spells CASSREYEQYF. The CDR3 DNA sequence: TGTGCCAGCAGCCGGGAGTACGAGCAGTACTTC.

V usage is TRBV19 and J usage is TRBJ2-1; the match to TRBD2 covers 7 bases. This CDR3 has 17 residues. Losses at the gene ends were 0 bases for V and 3 bases for J; bases not matched to a gene: 8. Germline CDR1 is LNHDA and CDR2 is SQIVND (reference sequence). CDR3 DNA sequence: TGTGCCAGTAGTATAGATACCCTAGCGGAGTTCTACAATGAGCAGTTCTTC. Translated: CASSIDTLAEFYNEQFF.

V usage is TRBV7-8 and J usage is TRBJ2-5, with TRBD1 matching over 11 bases. Looked up from germline, CDR1 is SGHVS and CDR2 is FQNEAQ. The CDR3 has 14 amino acids. V dropped 7 bases and J dropped 3; count of bases not matched to a gene: 4. In nucleotides, the CDR3 is TGTGCCAGCACCAGGACAGGGGGCGAAGAGACCCAGTACTTC. It is translated as CASTRTGGEETQYF.

The chain links TRBV19 to TRBJ1-1, with 9 bases fitting TRBD1. This CDR3 region has 15 residues. Germline CDR1 and CDR2: LNHDA and SQIVND (reference sequence). V lost 7 bases, J lost 0 bases, and 6 bases stayed unmatched. CDR3 bases: TGTGCCAGTACCCCGGGACAGGGAATGAACACTGAAGCTTTCTTT. Its translation: CASTPGQGMNTEAFF.

This clone has just one count. This chain uses TRBV4-1 with TRBJ2-7; D unclear. Trimming shortened V by 1 base and J by 0 bases, and 10 bases separated the two germline ends. Germline lookup yields CDR1 MGHRA and CDR2 YSYEKL. The CDR3 consists of 15 residues. DNA of the CDR3: TGCGCCAGCAGCCAAGCTGATGAGAGCTCCTACGAGCAGTACTTC. Translating it yields CASSQADESSYEQYF.

The chain links TRBV7-9 to TRBJ1-2; 7 bases map to TRBD1. The ends lost 4 bases at V and 3 bases at J; junction bases unmatched: 8. The length of the CDR3 is 15 residues. In germline, CDR1 is SEHNR, CDR2 FQNEAQ (reference sequence). CDR3: CASSSDRELYYGYTF. The DNA of the CDR3 is TGTGCCAGCAGCTCCGACAGGGAGCTATACTATGGCTACACCTTC.

The J gene is TRBJ1-6, the V gene TRBV6-5; D is unclear. CDR3 length: 13 amino acids. V was clipped by 4 bases and J by 14 bases, with 15 bases between them. In germline, CDR1 is MNHEY, CDR2 SVGAGI. The CDR3 here is CASSSRGDTTLHF. The CDR3 DNA follows: TGTGCCAGCAGTTCGCGGGGAGATACCACCCTCCACTTT.

The rearrangement joins TRBV5-4 to TRBJ2-7; 7 bases are a match to TRBD2. From germline, CDR1 is SGHNT and CDR2 YYREEE (reference sequence). The CDR3 contains 15 residues. J gave up 2 bases and V 1 base, and 6 bases lay outside the gene matches. CDR3 sequence: CASSLSGARAYEQYF. The CDR3 nucleotides are TGTGCCAGCAGCTTGAGCGGGGCACGGGCCTACGAGCAGTACTTC.

The CDR3: CASSLRREGTGELFF. In nucleotides, the CDR3 is TGTGCCAGCAGCCTTCGGCGGGAGGGGACCGGGGAGCTGTTTTTT. The J gene is TRBJ2-2, the V gene TRBV2; 9 bases fit TRBD2. The CDR3 has 15 residues. Germline values: CDR1 SNHLY, CDR2 FYNNEI. The V segment lost 6 bases and the J segment 5 bases; nucleotides outside the gene matches: 7.

This rearrangement joins TRBV2 to TRBJ1-1; D gene uncertain. The CDR3 length is 12 residues. Germline V gene sequence: CDR1 SNHLY, CDR2 FYNNEI. Trimming removed 5 bases at V and 7 bases at J, with 11 bases between. CDR3 loop: CASSKRGYEAFF. The CDR3 DNA reads as TGTGCCAGCAGTAAAAGAGGGTATGAAGCTTTCTTT.

This chain connects TRBV28 to TRBJ1-1, with 9 bases fitting TRBD1. This CDR3 region has 14 residues. With 7 bases clipped from V and 5 bases from J, the junction kept 8 bases outside the gene matches. In germline, CDR1 is MDHEN, CDR2 SYDVKM. CDR3 residues: CASTYRGRRTEAFF. The CDR3, as DNA: TGTGCCAGCACTTACAGGGGGCGGCGTACTGAAGCTTTCTTT. Supplemented by reference TRBV28 and TRBJ1-1, the full variable domain reads DVKVTQSSRYLVKRTGEKVFLECVQDMDHENMFWYRQDPGLGLRLIYFSYDVKMKEKGDIPEGYSVSREKKERFSLILESASTNQTSMYLCASTYRGRRTEAFFGQGTRLTVV.

This clone appeared a few times. This sequence joins TRBV19 and TRBJ1-2; tentative D call: TRBD1 (5 bases). This CDR3 contains 14 residues. V lost 6 bases and J lost 8, with 19 bases in between. Germline values: CDR1 LNHDA, CDR2 SQIVND (reference sequence). CDR3 loop: CASSHPGSSEGYTF. CDR3 DNA: TGTGCCAGTAGCCACCCAGGGTCTAGCGAGGGCTACACCTTC. The full variable domain, completed using reference TRBV19 and TRBJ1-2, is DGGITQSPKYLFRKEGQNVTLSCEQNLNHDAMYWYRQDPGQGLRLIYYSQIVNDFQKGDIAEGYSVSREKKESFPLTVTSAQKNPTAFYLCASSHPGSSEGYTFGSGTRLTVV.

The chain is built from TRBV21-1 and TRBJ1-2; the table's D call of TRBD1 was not tested on the DNA. TRBV21-1 is recorded as a pseudogene. The CDR3 runs to 15 residues. CDR3 region: CASSKPGQALEGYTF. Written as DNA, the CDR3 is TGTGCCAGCAGCAAGCCGGGACAGGCTTTAGAGGGCTACACCTTC.

The rearrangement joins TRBV30 to TRBJ1-4; D is possibly TRBD1 (6 bases). The CDR3 is 13 residues long. Germline loops: CDR1 GTSNPN, CDR2 SVGIG (reference sequence). Trimming left V 7 bases short and J 8 bases short, with 17 bases between. CDR3 sequence reads: CAFQQGFGEKLFF. The CDR3 DNA follows: TGTGCCTTCCAACAGGGTTTCGGCGAAAAACTGTTTTTT.

The rearrangement uses TRBV7-3 and TRBJ2-2; D is perhaps TRBD2 (6 bases). The CDR3 has 15 amino acids. The V end was cut by 5 bases, the J end by 5 bases, with 15 bases between. Germline V gene lookup returns CDR1 SGHTA and CDR2 FQGTGA. Written as DNA, the CDR3 is TGTGCCAGCAGCGCGGGATCGGGTGGAACCGGGGAGCTGTTTTTT. It is translated as CASSAGSGGTGELFF.

The gene calls are TRBV15 and TRBJ1-5; D remains unclear. The CDR3 covers 13 residues. Germline V gene sequence: CDR1 LNHNV, CDR2 YYDKDF (reference sequence). The ends were cut back, 0 bases at V and 6 bases at J, with 6 bases in the middle. The chain's CDR3 is CATSREISQPQHF. CDR3 nucleotides: TGTGCCACCAGCAGAGAAATCAGTCAGCCCCAGCATTTT. Full variable domain (outside the CDR3, taken from reference TRBV15 and TRBJ1-5): DAMVIQNPRYQVTQFGKPVTLSCSQTLNHNVMYWYQQKSSQAPKLLFHYYDKDFNNEADTPDNFQSRRPNTSFCFLDIRSPGLGDTAMYLCATSREISQPQHFGDGTRLSIL.

CDR3 residues: CASSGEEARFSYNEQFF. CDR3 nucleotide sequence: TGTGCCAGCAGTGGCGAGGAGGCTAGATTCTCCTACAATGAGCAGTTCTTC. The chain combines TRBV6-1 with TRBJ2-1; D may be TRBD2 (5 bases). CDR3 length equals 17 residues. V lost 4 bases and J 0 bases, leaving 16 bases between the germline ends. CDR1 is MNHNS, CDR2 SASEGT, per germline.